Sequencing of this T cell receptor beta chain was carried out in a study of T cells in Graves' hyperthyroidism and ophthalmopathy. Ten or more counts support this clonotype. Its specificity is not known. Criteria for exclusion of patients were uncontrolled infection, other autoimmune disease, pregnancy or lactation. This CDR3 comprises 15 residues. The junction had 7 bases not matched to a gene; V was cut back by 5 bases and J by 4 bases. Study results and limitations: Most thyroid clonotypes with frequency above 0.001 were detected in blood. Ophthalmopathy prediction by the model preceded onset by a median about 6 months.

Researchers took RNA transcripts and amplified the TCR beta CDR3 regions from them. Using the HTBI primer set, a first-round RT-PCR was run on the TCR CDR3. TCRdb re-called the multiplex PCR reads through MiXCR, storing one row per CDR3 protein. This sample has about 300,000 distinct CDR3 sequences; approximately 18% occur once, and the top ten carry less than 45%. Sequencing was performed on blood. The TCR sequence derives from a man aged 50 or older with Graves' ophthalmopathy. The chain combines TRBV12-3 or TRBV12-4 with TRBJ2-5; TRBD2 aligns across 10 bases. CDR3 DNA sequence: TGTGCCAGCAGTCTGGGTCCTAGCGGGGGAGAGACCCAGTACTTC. Its protein product is CASSLGPSGGETQYF.